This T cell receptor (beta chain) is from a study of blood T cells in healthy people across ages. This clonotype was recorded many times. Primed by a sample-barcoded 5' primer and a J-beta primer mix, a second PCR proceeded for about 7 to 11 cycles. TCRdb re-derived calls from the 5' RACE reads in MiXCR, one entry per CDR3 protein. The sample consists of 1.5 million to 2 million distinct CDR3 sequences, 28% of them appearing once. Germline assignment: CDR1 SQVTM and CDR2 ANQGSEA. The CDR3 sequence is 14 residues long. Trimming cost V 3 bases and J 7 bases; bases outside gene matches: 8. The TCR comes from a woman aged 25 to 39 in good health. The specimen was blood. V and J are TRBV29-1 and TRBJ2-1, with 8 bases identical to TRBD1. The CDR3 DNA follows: TGCAGCGTTGATCGGACAGGGTTAGGGAATGAGCAGTTCTTC. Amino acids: CSVDRTGLGNEQFF.